The clone carrying this TCR beta chain was seen at least ten times. The antigen remains undetermined. Amplification of TCR beta CDR3 regions was performed using RNA transcripts as template. Researchers ran a first-round RT-PCR on the TCR CDR3 using the HTBI primer set. TCRdb fed the multiplex PCR reads into MiXCR, producing one record per CDR3 protein. The table shows more than 350,000 distinct CDR3 sequences, with just under 15% occurring only once. The sample originates from a study of T cells in Graves' hyperthyroidism and ophthalmopathy. Unmatched junction bases numbered 7, after V lost 5 bases and J lost 3 bases. This CDR3 is built from 16 residues. Diagnosis rested on symptoms, serum thyroxine and TRAb, thyroid ultrasound, and orbital computed tomography. Overall study results and limits: Ophthalmopathy could be told apart from stable hyperthyroidism with a 13 V-J model.

The rearrangement uses TRBV12-3 or TRBV12-4 and TRBJ1-5; 10 bases fit TRBD1. The sample taken for sequencing was blood. This sequence originates from a woman in her thirties with Graves' hyperthyroidism. The CDR3 region is CASSQWDRGPNQPQHF. In DNA form, the CDR3 reads TGTGCCAGCAGTCAATGGGACAGGGGCCCCAATCAGCCCCAGCATTTT.